This T cell receptor (beta chain) was retrieved from a study of beta chain features in type 1 diabetes. At the level of the study: Cell yields, age and gender were similar between patients and healthy donors.

In all sorted populations, purity surpassed 98%. The CDR3 length is 15 residues. In germline, CDR1 is SEHNR, CDR2 FQNEAQ (reference sequence). Unmatched junction bases numbered 6, after V lost 5 bases and J lost 1 base. Points on this clone: Its antigen is as yet unknown.

Reverse transcription of all isolated RNA meant that expressed TCRB transcripts were sequenced. Data came from immunoSEQ multiplex PCR; TCRdb stores just in-frame clones and leaves some out. The data show hundreds of thousands of clones, approximately 30% seen once. Study results and caveats: The naive, central memory and Treg TCRB repertoires of patients appeared to be more similar to one another than those of healthy donors. The influence of HLA type on TCRB rearrangement stayed undetermined.

The sequence came from a man aged 18 to 29 in good health. Sequencing input: naive CD4+ T cells from blood. V usage is TRBV7-9 and J usage is TRBJ2-5, with 8 bases identical to TRBD1. The CDR3 protein is CASSSWTGPQETQYF. CDR3 nucleotide sequence: TGTGCCAGCAGCAGCTGGACAGGGCCCCAAGAGACCCAGTACTTC.